Following are 5 T cell receptor beta chains from one sample sequenced in a study of cytomegalovirus exposure and HLA in healthy donors (dated by TCRdb to the late 2010s). Library method: the immunoSEQ multiplex PCR assay. The multiplex PCR relied on a mix of 60 forward primers for TCR Vbeta segments and 13 reverse primers for TCR Jbeta segments. Held by TCRdb, this immuneACCESS table contains in-frame sequences only and omits some clones. Under half of the omission traces to an unresolved V gene where checked; the cause of the rest is unknown. Counted in this sample were 150,000 to 200,000 clones; 68% of them appeared once. The leading ten clones occupy roughly 1.5% of the sample. Sequenced sample: PBMCs. Receptors originate from a man between 45 and 60 years old in good health and CMV-seronegative.

This clone was seen more than once but under ten times. The genes are TRBV19 and TRBJ1-4, with D unresolved. The germline gives CDR1 LNHDA, CDR2 SQIVND (reference sequence). The V and J ends lost 3 bases and 2 bases respectively, with 13 bases between them. CDR3 length: 16 amino acids. The chain's CDR3 is CASSITRSLTNEKLFF. CDR3 nucleotides: TGTGCCAGTAGTATTACGCGGAGCCTCACTAATGAAAAACTGTTTTTT.

This clone was counted once. The V call is TRBV7-8, the J call TRBJ1-6; 8 bases align to TRBD1. Trimming at V came to 5 bases and at J to 7 bases, leaving 4 bases not matched to a gene. The germline CDR1 and CDR2 sequences are SGHVS and FQNEAQ. The CDR3 contains 14 residues. The CDR3 nucleotides read TGTGCCAGCAGCCCGGACAGGGCGAATTCACCCCTCCACTTT. Amino acids: CASSPDRANSPLHF.

This chain connects TRBV4-3 to TRBJ1-6, with D tentatively TRBD1 (5 bases). The CDR3 has 16 amino acids. V lost 5 bases, J lost 8 bases, and 19 bases lay in between. Germline V gene data show CDR1 as LGHNA and CDR2 as YSLEER. As DNA, the CDR3 is TGCGCCAGCAGCTTAGGGATTGACCAGGGTCATTCACCCCTCCACTTT. Residues: CASSLGIDQGHSPLHF.

The sample holds a few counts of this clone. The rearrangement uses TRBV5-1 and TRBJ2-1, with 8 bases fitting TRBD2. V gave up 0 bases and J gave up 7 bases; unmatched junction bases: 6. Germline V CDR1 and CDR2: SGHRS, YFSETQ. The length of the CDR3 is 15 residues. The chain's CDR3 is CASSLDGGAGNEQFF. In DNA, the CDR3 is TGCGCCAGCAGCTTGGACGGGGGGGCCGGGAATGAGCAGTTCTTC.

This clone was observed a few times. This chain joins TRBV28 and TRBJ2-3; TRBD2 is a possible D gene (6 bases). V was trimmed by 3 bases and J by 8 bases, leaving 12 bases between them. This CDR3 comprises 13 residues. The germline V gene encodes CDR1 MDHEN and CDR2 SYDVKM. The DNA of the CDR3 is TGTGCCAGCAGTTTGGTGGGACTGGGTACGCAGTATTTT. It yields the protein CASSLVGLGTQYF.